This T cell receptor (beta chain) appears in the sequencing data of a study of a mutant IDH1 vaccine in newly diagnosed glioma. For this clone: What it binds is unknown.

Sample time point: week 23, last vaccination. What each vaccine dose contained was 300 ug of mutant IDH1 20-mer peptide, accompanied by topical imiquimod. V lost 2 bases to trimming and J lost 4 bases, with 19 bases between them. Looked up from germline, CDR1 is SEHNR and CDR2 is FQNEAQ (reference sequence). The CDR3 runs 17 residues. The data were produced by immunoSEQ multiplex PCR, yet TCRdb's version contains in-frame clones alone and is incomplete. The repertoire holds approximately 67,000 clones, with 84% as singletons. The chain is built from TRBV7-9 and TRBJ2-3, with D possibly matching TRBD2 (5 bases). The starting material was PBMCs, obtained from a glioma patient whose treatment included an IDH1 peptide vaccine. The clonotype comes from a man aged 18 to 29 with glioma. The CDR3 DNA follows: TGTGCCAGCAGCTTAAAAATGGACTTTCGGTCCGCAGATACGCAGTATTTT. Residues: CASSLKMDFRSADTQYF.